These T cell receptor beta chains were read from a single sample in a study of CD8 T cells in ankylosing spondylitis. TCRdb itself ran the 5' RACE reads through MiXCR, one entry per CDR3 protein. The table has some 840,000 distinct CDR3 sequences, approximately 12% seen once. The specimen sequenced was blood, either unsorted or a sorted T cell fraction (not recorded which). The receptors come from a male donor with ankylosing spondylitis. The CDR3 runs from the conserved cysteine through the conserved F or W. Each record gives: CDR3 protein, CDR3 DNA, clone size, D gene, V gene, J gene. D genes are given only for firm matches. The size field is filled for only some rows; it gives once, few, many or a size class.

CASSANAEMWQYF	TGTGCCAGCAGCGCCAACGCGGAAATGTGGCAGTACTTC	few	-	TRBV7-2	TRBJ2-7
CASSPGTGVSYEQYF	TGCGCCAGCAGCCCGGGGACAGGGGTCTCCTACGAGCAGTACTTC	-	TRBD1	TRBV5-1	TRBJ2-7
CSALRRGLNQPQHF	TGCAGTGCTCTCCGCCGGGGCTTGAATCAGCCCCAGCATTTT	-	-	TRBV20-1	TRBJ1-5
CSARTTNYGYTF	TGCAGTGCGCGAACGACCAACTATGGCTACACCTTC	many	-	TRBV20-1	TRBJ1-2
CASSQGRQAGDTQYF	TGTGCCAGCAGCCAAGGTCGGCAGGCAGGAGATACGCAGTATTTT	few	-	TRBV5-4	TRBJ2-3
CASSTASQSLRAGELFF	TGTGCCAGCAGCACCGCCTCCCAATCTTTGAGGGCCGGGGAGCTGTTTTTT	many	-	TRBV9	TRBJ2-2
CSAPTPLWDSYTDTQYF	TGCAGTGCTCCCACCCCCCTCTGGGACTCGTACACAGATACGCAGTATTTT	-	-	TRBV20-1	TRBJ2-3
CASSQGGGLLDEQYF	TGCGCCAGCAGCCAAGGGGGCGGTCTCCTCGACGAGCAGTACTTC	-	-	TRBV4-3	TRBJ2-7
CASSYLQGTYNEQFF	TGTGCCAGCAGTTACCTACAGGGGACCTACAATGAGCAGTTCTTC	many	TRBD1	TRBV27	TRBJ2-1
CASSLQRGPPPLHF	TGTGCCAGCAGCTTACAACGGGGCCCTCCACCCCTCCACTTT	few	-	TRBV7-2	TRBJ1-6
CSGRQGRNEQFF	TGCAGTGGGCGACAGGGTAGGAATGAGCAGTTCTTC	-	TRBD1	TRBV20-1	TRBJ2-1
CSADNPTQQGIGYGYTF	TGCAGTGCTGACAATCCCACCCAACAGGGAATCGGCTATGGCTACACCTTC	-	-	TRBV20-1	TRBJ1-2
CSARDGPYYGYTF	TGCAGTGCTAGAGATGGTCCGTACTATGGCTACACCTTC	many	-	TRBV20-1	TRBJ1-2
CASSFRLAGAKNIQYF	TGCGCCAGCAGCTTCCGACTAGCGGGAGCGAAAAACATTCAGTACTTC	many	TRBD2	TRBV5-1	TRBJ2-4
CASSLETLREAFF	TGTGCCAGCAGCTTAGAAACCCTTCGGGAAGCTTTCTTT	few	-	TRBV11-2	TRBJ1-1
CASPTAPCTYNEQFF	TGTGCCAGCCCGACAGCACCTTGTACCTACAATGAGCAGTTCTTC	few	-	TRBV19	TRBJ2-1
CASSGVGSNTGELFF	TGCGCCAGCAGCGGGGTGGGGTCGAACACCGGGGAGCTGTTTTTT	many	-	TRBV5-1	TRBJ2-2
CASSSARPGVRSPLHF	TGTGCCAGCAGCTCAGCCCGGCCGGGTGTACGTTCACCCCTCCACTTT	-	-	TRBV11-2	TRBJ1-6
CASSPSEAGTQYF	TGTGCCAGCAGTCCCTCCGAGGCGGGTACGCAGTATTTT	-	-	TRBV12-3/TRBV12-4	TRBJ2-3
CASSQGGWWDTEAFF	TGCGCCAGCAGCCAAGGGGGTTGGTGGGACACTGAAGCTTTCTTT	-	-	TRBV4-1	TRBJ1-1
CASSLSPGPGHGQGEKLFF	TGTGCCAGCAGCTTAAGCCCCGGCCCGGGACATGGGCAGGGGGAAAAACTGTTTTTT	few	-	TRBV7-6	TRBJ1-4
CASSQETHEQFF	TGTGCCAGCAGCCAGGAGACCCATGAGCAGTTCTTC	many	-	TRBV7-9	TRBJ2-1
CASSFRAGRAEQYF	TGTGCCAGCAGTTTTAGGGCCGGGCGAGCCGAGCAGTACTTC	few	-	TRBV12-3/TRBV12-4	TRBJ2-7
CATLDPPGLAGGEYEQYF	TGTGCCACCCTCGACCCACCAGGACTAGCGGGAGGGGAGTACGAGCAGTACTTC	few	TRBD2	TRBV28	TRBJ2-7
CASKRRRTYEQYF	TGTGCCAGCAAGCGGCGGAGAACCTACGAGCAGTACTTC	few	-	TRBV5-6	TRBJ2-7
CASSLSRDPNYEQYF	TGTGCCAGCAGCTTATCGAGGGACCCCAATTACGAGCAGTACTTC	few	-	TRBV7-9	TRBJ2-7
CSVEGTGSSYEQYF	TGCAGCGTTGAAGGGACAGGGAGCTCCTACGAGCAGTACTTC	many	TRBD1	TRBV29-1	TRBJ2-7
CASSQTGAQTQYF	TGTGCCAGCAGCCAAACAGGGGCGCAGACCCAGTACTTC	few	TRBD1	TRBV14	TRBJ2-5
CSAIGTVDGYTF	TGCAGTGCTATCGGGACGGTCGATGGCTACACCTTC	few	-	TRBV20-1	TRBJ1-2
CASSADSSGNTIYF	TGTGCCAGCTCAGCCGACAGCTCTGGAAACACCATATATTTT	once	-	TRBV18	TRBJ1-3
CASSLLTGSFQFF	TGTGCCAGCAGCCTACTTACAGGGTCGTTTCAGTTCTTC	-	-	TRBV28	TRBJ2-1
CASSQNPRGVGYGYTF	TGCGCCAGCAGCCAAAATCCCCGTGGGGTTGGCTATGGCTACACCTTC	few	-	TRBV4-1	TRBJ1-2
CASSLDGVTDTQYF	TGCGCCAGCAGCTTGGATGGGGTCACAGATACGCAGTATTTT	once	-	TRBV5-1	TRBJ2-3
CASSKSGSPGQENQPQHF	TGTGCCAGCAGCAAAAGTGGGAGCCCGGGACAGGAAAATCAGCCCCAGCATTTT	-	-	TRBV21-1	TRBJ1-5
CASSGGTSNQETQYF	TGCGCCAGCAGTGGGGGGACATCTAACCAAGAGACCCAGTACTTC	once	-	TRBV5-1	TRBJ2-5
CASSQIFLAGTGELFF	TGCGCCAGCAGCCAAATTTTCCTAGCGGGAACCGGGGAGCTGTTTTTT	-	TRBD2	TRBV4-1	TRBJ2-2
CASAPTSGSRNEKLFF	TGTGCCAGCGCCCCCACCTCGGGCAGCCGTAATGAAAAACTGTTTTTT	-	-	TRBV7-9	TRBJ1-4
CSVEDGLAGSYNEQFF	TGCAGCGTTGAAGATGGGCTAGCGGGATCCTACAATGAGCAGTTCTTC	many	TRBD2	TRBV29-1	TRBJ2-1
CASSRRREGGELFF	TGTGCCAGCAGCCGGCGTCGGGAGGGCGGGGAGCTGTTTTTT	few	TRBD2	TRBV3-1	TRBJ2-2
CASSLTSEGQYF	TGTGCCAGCAGTTTGACATCCGAGGGGCAGTATTTT	-	-	TRBV28	TRBJ2-3
CASSLGDFQPLHF	TGCGCCAGCAGCTTGGGGGACTTCCAACCCCTCCACTTT	few	-	TRBV5-1	TRBJ1-6
CASSLLSSYGYTF	TGTGCCAGCAGCCTTCTTAGCTCCTATGGCTACACCTTC	-	-	TRBV7-9	TRBJ1-2
CASSEAGYGYTF	TGTGCCAGCAGCGAAGCAGGCTATGGCTACACCTTC	few	-	TRBV11-2	TRBJ1-2
CAFYPSGLHRHEQFF	TGTGCCTTCTACCCCTCGGGCCTCCACCGGCATGAGCAGTTCTTC	many	-	TRBV30	TRBJ2-1